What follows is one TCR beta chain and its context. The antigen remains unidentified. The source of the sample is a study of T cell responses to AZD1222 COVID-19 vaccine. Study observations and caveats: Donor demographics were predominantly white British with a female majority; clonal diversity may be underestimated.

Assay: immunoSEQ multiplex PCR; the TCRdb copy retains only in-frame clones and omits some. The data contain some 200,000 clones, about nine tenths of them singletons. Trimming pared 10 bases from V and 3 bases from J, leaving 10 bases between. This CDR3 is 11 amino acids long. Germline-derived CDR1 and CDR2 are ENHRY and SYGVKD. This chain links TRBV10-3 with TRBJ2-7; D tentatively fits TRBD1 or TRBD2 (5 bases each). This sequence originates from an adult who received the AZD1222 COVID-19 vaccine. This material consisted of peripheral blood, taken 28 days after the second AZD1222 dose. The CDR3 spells CATWDGYEQYF. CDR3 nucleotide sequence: TGTGCCACATGGGACGGCTACGAGCAGTACTTC.